These T cell receptor beta chains were read from a single sample in a study of shared clonotypes between healthy human individuals. The protocol was immunoSEQ multiplex PCR, while the TCRdb copy is restricted to in-frame clones and leaves out a portion. Here the sample spans some 1,100,000 clones, approximately 78% being singletons. Input material: memory CD4+ T cells from PBMCs. These TCRs come from a man aged 18 to 35 in good health. Some clones in this sample may be carry-over from other donors' samples. The CDR3 runs from the conserved cysteine through the conserved F or W. A D gene is named only where the DNA matches it firmly. Clone size is given for some rows only: seen once, a few or many times, or a class if the clone is expanded.

abundance	v_gene	d_gene	j_gene	CDR3nt	CDR3aa
once	TRBV7-9	TRBD2	TRBJ2-1	TGTGCCAGCAGTTCCTTAGGGGGGTACACTAGCGGGACCTACAATGAGCAGTTCTTC	CASSSLGGYTSGTYNEQFF
-	TRBV28	-	TRBJ1-1	TGTGCCAGCAGTTTCGACAGAAACCTCGCTTTCTTT	CASSFDRNLAFF
-	TRBV6-5	-	TRBJ1-5	TGTGCCAGCAGTTACCACCGGGACGATCAGCCCCAGCATTTT	CASSYHRDDQPQHF
-	TRBV28	TRBD2	TRBJ2-5	TGTGCCAGCAGCCCCGGACTAGCGGGAGTCAGGGAGACCCAGTACTTC	CASSPGLAGVRETQYF
once	TRBV28	-	TRBJ2-2	TGTGCCAGCAGTTTAGGAGTGGGGCGGTCGAACACCGGGGAGCTGTTTTTT	CASSLGVGRSNTGELFF
-	TRBV10-3	-	TRBJ1-5	TGTGCCATCAGTGAGTCACGGGAACAGCCCCAGCATTTT	CAISESREQPQHF
-	TRBV27	TRBD2	TRBJ2-1	TGTGCCAGCAGTACCCAAGGGGGACTAGCGGGACCTTACTCCTACAATGAGCAGTTCTTC	CASSTQGGLAGPYSYNEQFF
-	TRBV28	-	TRBJ2-3	TGTGCCAGCAGTTTTAGCAGGGGCCGACCCGAAGATACGCAGTATTTT	CASSFSRGRPEDTQYF
-	TRBV5-5	-	TRBJ2-7	TGTGCCAGCAGCCCCCGACTAAACGAGCAGTACTTC	CASSPRLNEQYF
-	TRBV4-1	-	TRBJ2-1	TGCGCCAGCAGCCCCCAGGGCAGGGCTAACAATGAGCAGTTCTTC	CASSPQGRANNEQFF